This TCR beta chain comes out of a study of T cell responses to AZD1222 COVID-19 vaccine (dated by TCRdb to the early 2020s). About the investigation overall: A total of about 250 trial participants underwent TCR sequencing, of whom nearly 210 had received two doses of AZD1222 and around 26 had received two doses of the MenACWY control vaccine. Trial participants were enrolled into age subgroups of 18-55, 56-69 and 70-plus years, which contained 148, 28 and 57 TCR-sequenced participants, respectively.

On this clone itself: Its antigen is still unknown. No much larger clonotype is one base removed from it; base qualities were not supplied.

Reading the label with the study, this specimen's time point is: about 28 days (+/-7) after the second vaccine dose. The treatment or condition label corresponds to: meningococcal conjugate vaccine given as trial control. The vaccinee samples were drawn from two UK trials, COV001 and COV002, one of which was a single-blind randomized controlled phase 2/3 trial testing AZD1222 (ChAdOx1 nCoV-19) in healthy adults. For TCRbeta chain sequencing, PBMC samples were collected from trial participants at day 0 and at day 28 after the second dose. The CDR3 regions of human TCRbeta chains were analyzed by immunosequencing. The source study handled its data this way. Repertoire TCRs were checked for matches against a reference library of SARS-CoV-2-specific TCRs that had been generated using the MIRA antigen-specificity platform. Breadth meant the fraction of unique TCRs that were SARS-CoV-2-associated, whereas depth meant the fraction of total T cells that were SARS-CoV-2-associated. Using the MIRA data, each spike-specific TCR was assigned both to the spike region to which the TCR was reactive and to a CD4 or CD8 class. Log10-transformed breadth and depth values were compared by one-way ANOVA with Sidak's multiple comparisons tests. TCRdb's version of the immuneACCESS table is confined to in-frame rearrangements and falls short of the full clone set. An unresolved V gene accounts for under half of the shortfall where checked; the remainder is of unknown origin. For V, J and clone size, that table is used; D and trimming come from the DNA. A total of 150,000 to 200,000 clones appear in this sample, roughly 92% of them only once. The ten largest clones add up to less than 4% of the sample.

Study-level results and caveats: The 56-69-year group was small, and its depth increase did not reach significance, likely because of low power. Only a handful of AZD1222 recipients were SARS-CoV-2 seropositive at baseline, limiting conclusions about previously exposed vaccinees. Because no samples from the day 14 peak response were available, repertoires could be characterized only after the peak T cell response. The vaccine-associated CD4 TCRs covered the entire spike protein, and the dominant responses fell in regions 160-218 and 743-854. Participants were mostly white British, with more females than males. The authors suggested clonal diversity may have been underestimated. After two AZD1222 doses, spike-specific TCR breadth and depth were significantly higher than at day 0 and than in MenACWY recipients. Epitopes outside the regions mutated in the B.1.351 and B.1.1.7 variants were reportedly recognized by nearly half of the unique spike-specific TCRs.

The sequences come from peripheral blood, collected 28 days after the second dose of the MenACWY control vaccine. This receptor was taken from an adult who received the MenACWY meningococcal vaccine as a control.

The DNA sequence follows: TGTGCCGCCCGGGACGTTAGCAATCAGCCCCAGCATTTT. Translated, this gives CAARDVSNQPQHF. The rearranged segments are TRBV6-5 and TRBJ1-5, with TRBD1 as a weak D call on 5 bases. Including cysteine and phenylalanine, the CDR3 has 13 amino acids. Just CDR3 DNA is preserved here, 39 bases in frame from base 1. CDR1 and CDR2 were assigned from the germline V gene as MNHEY and SVGAGI. The germline ends are 11 bases apart after V is trimmed by 11 bases and J by 0 bases.